Listed below are T cell receptor beta chains from one sample, sequenced in a study of metastatic and nonmetastatic thyroid tumors. TCRdb used MiXCR to call clones anew from the PCR reads. Of around 8,000 clones in the sample, 23% are singletons; the top ten hold roughly 28%. The sequencing sample was made of tumor tissue. The receptors were gathered from a female donor with papillary thyroid cancer or a benign thyroid nodule (not recorded which). Some clones in this sample may be carry-over from other donors' samples. Both conserved end residues are part of each CDR3.

v_call: TRBV2; cdr3_aa: CASRARGNTDTQYF
v_call: TRBV6-1; cdr3_aa: CASSEDPDSYNEQFF
v_call: TRBV28; cdr3_aa: CASSSPGGRDTEAFF
v_call: TRBV7-8; cdr3_aa: CASSLPTDTQYF
v_call: TRBV6-1; cdr3_aa: CASSPGRGYGYTF
v_call: TRBV20-1; cdr3_aa: CSARGGQYF
v_call: TRBV6-2/TRBV6-3; cdr3_aa: CASSYSNPLAGGLWDEQYF
v_call: TRBV6-2/TRBV6-3; cdr3_aa: CASSRRQAGELFF
v_call: TRBV6-1; cdr3_aa: CASSQDRGSQPQHF
v_call: TRBV30; cdr3_aa: CAWSAGQDNSPLHF
v_call: TRBV4-1; cdr3_aa: CASSLLLGLSQPQHF
v_call: TRBV12-3/TRBV12-4; cdr3_aa: CASTPGLSNTEAFF
v_call: TRBV5-8; cdr3_aa: CASSFRQGNEKLFF
v_call: TRBV6-1; cdr3_aa: CASSVRDGTQYF